These 20 T cell receptor beta chains were sequenced from one sample in a study of T-cell reconstitution after alpha-beta-depleted transplantation in children. A library of TCRbeta sequences, prepared with unique molecular identifiers, was generated. Each CDR3 protein gets one entry after TCRdb re-called the PCR reads with MiXCR. The sample contains more than 500,000 distinct CDR3 sequences, about an eighth of which appear only once. The sequencing here drew on PBMCs, mostly from graft donor cells, taken 180 days after TCRalphabeta/CD19-depleted stem cell transplant. These receptors came from a female patient aged 2-9 years who had a stem cell transplant for aplastic anemia, so the T cells may come from the graft donor.

This clonotype was observed a few times. This rearrangement joins TRBV18 to TRBJ2-7; unclear D gene. Germline CDR1 KGHSH, CDR2 LQKENI. Deletions cut 0 bases from V and 3 bases from J, with 6 bases between. The CDR3 length is 13 residues. The CDR3: CASSPPGHYEQYV. CDR3 in DNA: TGTGCCAGCTCACCACCGGGCCACTACGAGCAGTACGTC.

This clonotype has more than one count but fewer than ten. The genes are TRBV12-3 or TRBV12-4 and TRBJ2-1, with D possibly matching TRBD2 (5 bases). This CDR3 comprises 17 residues. Trimming cost V 3 bases and J 0 bases, with 15 bases left between them. The CDR3 nucleotides are TGTGCCAGCAGTTTTACAATTGGGAGATCCTCCTACAATGAGCAGTTCTTC. Residues: CASSFTIGRSSYNEQFF.

This clonotype was counted only a few times. CDR3 sequence (DNA): TGCAGTGCTAGAGATTGGGGGGGGGACAGGAGGGACATTCAGTACTTC. Translating it yields CSARDWGGDRRDIQYF. The gene calls are TRBV20-1 and TRBJ2-4; maybe TRBD1 (8 bases). Germline V CDR1 and CDR2: DFQATT, SNEGSKA (reference sequence). V lost 0 bases and J 8 bases, leaving 20 bases between the germline ends. The CDR3 totals 16 residues.

This clonotype showed up just a few times. The chain links TRBV29-1 to TRBJ2-1, with 7 bases lining up with TRBD1. Germline V gene data show CDR1 as SQVTM and CDR2 as ANQGSEA. This CDR3 has 12 residues. V shed 6 bases and J 4 bases; nucleotides not matched to a gene: 3. The CDR3 bases are TGCAGCGTGGGGGACAGTTACAATGAGCAGTTCTTC. It encodes CSVGDSYNEQFF.

This sequence joins TRBV3-1 and TRBJ2-5; TRBD2 aligns across 7 bases. CDR1 is LGHDT and CDR2 is YNNKEL in the germline V gene (reference sequence). V shed 5 bases, J shed 2 bases, and the junction held 2 bases outside the gene matches. The CDR3 consists of 13 residues. The CDR3 loop reads CASSAGLQETQYF. The CDR3 DNA reads as TGTGCCAGCAGCGCGGGACTACAAGAGACCCAGTACTTC.

This clonotype was recorded many times. This rearrangement joins TRBV18 to TRBJ2-1; 8 bases map to TRBD2. Germline V gene lookup returns CDR1 KGHSH and CDR2 LQKENI. The ends lost 5 bases at V and 8 bases at J; junction bases unmatched: 11. CDR3 size: 15 residues. The CDR3 region is CASSSRRGREDEQFF. In DNA form, the CDR3 reads TGTGCCAGCTCATCAAGGAGAGGGCGGGAGGATGAGCAGTTCTTC.

This clonotype was picked up a small number of times. The V call is TRBV14, the J call TRBJ2-7; 7 bases match TRBD1. The germline CDR1 and CDR2 sequences are SGHDN and FVKESK. The V and J ends lost 1 base and 1 base, in that order; junction bases with no gene match: 1. The CDR3 runs to 14 residues. CDR3 sequence (DNA): TGTGCCAGCAGCCAAGGGACAGGTTCCTACGAGCAGTACGTC. As protein: CASSQGTGSYEQYV.

This clonotype has at least ten counts. This chain joins TRBV29-1 and TRBJ2-1; the match to TRBD2 covers 9 bases. From germline, CDR1 is SQVTM and CDR2 ANQGSEA. V dropped 1 base and J dropped 5; count of bases not matched to a gene: 3. This CDR3 is built from 14 residues. The CDR3 region has the DNA TGCAGCGTTGAAGTTCTAGCGGGAAACAATGAGCAGTTCTTC. This encodes CSVEVLAGNNEQFF.

This CDR3 reads CASSSWDSNYGYTF. DNA of the CDR3: TGTGCCAGCAGCTCGTGGGACTCTAACTATGGCTACACCTTC. The rearrangement joins TRBV7-9 to TRBJ1-2; maybe TRBD1 (5 bases). From germline, CDR1 is SEHNR and CDR2 FQNEAQ (reference sequence). The CDR3 is 14 amino acids. Trimming removed 4 bases at V and 0 bases at J, with 9 bases between.

This clonotype has more than one count but fewer than ten. The V gene is TRBV24-1, the J gene TRBJ2-1; TRBD1 agrees at 10 bases. V was clipped by 5 bases and J by 0 bases; unmatched bases: 12. CDR1 KGHDR and CDR2 SFDVKD come from the germline V gene. This CDR3 is 19 amino acids long. The CDR3 protein is CATSATGQGLAGSYNEQFF. CDR3 bases: TGTGCCACCAGTGCTACGGGACAGGGGTTAGCGGGCTCCTACAATGAGCAGTTCTTC.

J is TRBJ1-1 and V is TRBV24-1, with D possibly matching TRBD1 (5 bases). Trimming removed 9 bases at V and 0 bases at J, with 16 bases between. Germline CDR1 reads KGHDR; CDR2 reads SFDVKD. The CDR3 runs to 15 residues. The CDR3 bases are TGTGCCACCTGCGGGAGTGGGGCCATGAACACTGAAGCTTTCTTT. Translating gives CATCGSGAMNTEAFF.

This clonotype was counted only a few times. For the CDR3, the DNA is TGTGCCAGCAGCTTAGGGCAGGGAGAGCGTGAGCAGTTCTTC. Protein sequence: CASSLGQGEREQFF. The chain uses TRBV11-2 and TRBJ2-1; TRBD1 or TRBD2 may be the D gene (5 bases each). The CDR3 totals 14 residues. Looked up from germline, CDR1 is SGHAT and CDR2 is FQNNGV. With 1 base removed from V and 9 bases from J, the gap between germline ends came to 13 bases. The full variable domain, completed using reference TRBV11-2 and TRBJ2-1, is EAGVAQSPRYKIIEKRQSVAFWCNPISGHATLYWYQQILGQGPKLLIQFQNNGVVDDSQLPKDRFSAERLKGVDSTLKIQPAKLEDSAVYLCASSLGQGEREQFFGPGTRLTVL.

This clonotype occurred a few times. V usage is TRBV4-3 and J usage is TRBJ1-2; unclear D gene. The CDR3 runs to 13 residues. V was pared by 6 bases and J by 8 bases, with 16 bases between. CDR1 LGHNA and CDR2 YSLEER come from the germline V gene. For the CDR3, the DNA is TGCGCCAGCAGGCGGCCTGGCAGGTCAGGCTACACCTTC. Its protein product is CASRRPGRSGYTF.

This clonotype was detected a few times. The CDR3 DNA reads as TGCAGTGCTAGAGACCGCTCAAAAGAGACCCAGTACTTC. Translation gives CSARDRSKETQYF. This chain joins TRBV20-1 and TRBJ2-5; D gene ambiguous. The CDR3 runs to 13 residues. Trimming stripped 0 bases from V and 3 bases from J, with 8 bases between. Germline V gene data show CDR1 as DFQATT and CDR2 as SNEGSKA (reference sequence).

V gene TRBV7-2 combines with J gene TRBJ2-3, with 8 bases fitting TRBD2. This CDR3 comprises 15 residues. Losses at the gene ends were 2 bases for V and 5 bases for J; bases not matched to a gene: 6. Germline V gene sequence: CDR1 SGHTA, CDR2 FQGNSA. CDR3 sequence: CASSLRGTSVDTQYF. The CDR3 DNA reads as TGTGCCAGCAGCTTACGAGGGACTAGTGTAGATACGCAGTATTTT.

This chain links TRBV27 with TRBJ2-5; D remains ambiguous. Germline loops: CDR1 MNHEY, CDR2 SMNVEV (reference sequence). There are 15 residues in the CDR3. Trimming took 3 bases from V and 0 from J, leaving 11 bases between them. In nucleotides, the CDR3 is TGTGCCAGCAGTTTTATTTGGGCAGACCAAGAGACCCAGTACTTC. Translation: CASSFIWADQETQYF.

This clonotype has just a few counts. V usage is TRBV12-3 or TRBV12-4 and J usage is TRBJ2-1, with TRBD1 identical over 10 bases. This CDR3 has 16 residues. With 4 bases clipped from V and 6 bases from J, the junction kept 9 bases outside the gene matches. The CDR3 DNA is TGTGCCAGCAGTTCGCGCCGGGACAGGGGTGGCAATGAGCAGTTCTTC. It encodes CASSSRRDRGGNEQFF.

This clonotype was seen a few times. The chain couples TRBV7-9 to TRBJ2-5, with D uncertain. CDR3 length: 14 residues. The V end lost 2 bases, the J end lost 5 bases, and 12 bases lay between the germline ends. The germline V gene has CDR1 SEHNR and CDR2 FQNEAQ (reference sequence). Here the CDR3 reads CASSLFPTAETQYF. The CDR3, as DNA: TGTGCCAGCAGCTTATTCCCGACGGCGGAGACCCAGTACTTC.

This clonotype was counted a few times. The genes are TRBV5-5 and TRBJ1-1; 9 bases match TRBD1. There are 17 residues in the CDR3. Per the germline V gene, CDR1 is SGHKS and CDR2 is YYEKEE (reference sequence). J was trimmed by 10 bases and V by 3 bases; bases with no gene match: 19. For the CDR3, the DNA is TGTGCCAGCAGCTCGGGGACAGGGTGGGTGCTGGATGCTGGAGCTTTCTTT. Its protein product is CASSSGTGWVLDAGAFF.

This clonotype was found many times. The chain couples TRBV12-3 or TRBV12-4 to TRBJ2-3; TRBD2 matches 7 bases. This CDR3 is 15 amino acids long. Trimming took 3 bases from V and 3 from J; bases not matched to a gene: 6. The CDR3 sequence is CASSFSLAVTDTQYF. The CDR3 DNA follows: TGTGCCAGCAGTTTCTCGCTAGCGGTTACAGATACGCAGTATTTT.